One sample yielded the 29 T cell receptor beta chains listed below, sequenced in a study of T cells in Graves' hyperthyroidism and ophthalmopathy. What was amplified from RNA transcripts were TCR beta CDR3 regions. During a first-round RT-PCR of the TCR CDR3, the HTBI primer set was used. TCRdb passed the multiplex PCR reads through MiXCR, listing each CDR3 protein once. The table has about 400,000 distinct CDR3 sequences, roughly 15% seen once; the top ten hold around 20%. Specimen: blood. These receptors came from a woman aged 55-70 years with Graves' ophthalmopathy.

This clonotype was picked up a small number of times. The CDR3 bases are TGTGCCAGCAGTACACTAGTTCGGGATACGCAGTATTTT. This encodes CASSTLVRDTQYF. This chain joins TRBV6-1 and TRBJ2-3; maybe TRBD2 (5 bases). CDR1 is MNHNS, CDR2 SASEGT, per germline. Trimming cost V 5 bases and J 6 bases, with 12 bases left between them. The CDR3 spans 13 residues.

The chain uses TRBV19 and TRBJ2-2, with 10 bases matching TRBD1. The CDR3 is 18 amino acids. V trimming: 9 bases; J trimming: 0 bases; junction bases outside the gene matches: 13. CDR1 and CDR2 from the germline V gene are LNHDA and SQIVND (reference sequence). As DNA, the CDR3 is TGTGCCAGCCGGACGGGACAGGGGACAATCTCGAACACCGGGGAGCTGTTTTTT. This translates into CASRTGQGTISNTGELFF.

This clonotype came up a few times. The chain is built from TRBV20-1 and TRBJ2-4; maybe TRBD2 (5 bases). Trimming removed 0 bases from V and 0 bases from J, with 9 bases in between. The length of the CDR3 is 15 residues. The V gene's germline CDR1 is DFQATT and CDR2 SNEGSKA (reference sequence). The CDR3 loop is CSAREGGLAKNIQYF. CDR3 nucleotide sequence: TGCAGTGCTAGAGAAGGAGGTTTAGCCAAAAACATTCAGTACTTC.

The rearrangement uses TRBV28 and TRBJ2-7; D uncertain. V lost 5 bases to trimming and J lost 0 bases, with 11 bases between them. The CDR3 spans 14 residues. Germline V gives CDR1 MDHEN, CDR2 SYDVKM. The CDR3 reads CASSVALSSYEQYF. CDR3 DNA sequence: TGTGCCAGCAGTGTAGCATTGAGCTCCTACGAGCAGTACTTC. The entire variable domain, with the rest obtained from reference TRBV28 and TRBJ2-7, is as follows: DVKVTQSSRYLVKRTGEKVFLECVQDMDHENMFWYRQDPGLGLRLIYFSYDVKMKEKGDIPEGYSVSREKKERFSLILESASTNQTSMYLCASSVALSSYEQYFGPGTRLTVT.

This clonotype came up a few times. The rearrangement joins TRBV7-9 to TRBJ2-5; D not resolved. V lost 5 bases and J lost 5, with 15 bases in between. CDR1 SEHNR and CDR2 FQNEAQ come from the germline V gene (reference sequence). This CDR3 comprises 14 residues. CDR3 bases: TGTGCCAGCAGCGCTAGACGTCCCACCGAGACCCAGTACTTC. Amino acid sequence: CASSARRPTETQYF.

A single count supports this clonotype. Being one base from a much bigger clone, this may be a read error. In nucleotides, the CDR3 is TGTGCCAGCAGCGAGGGACCGGTCTCCTACAATGGGCAGTTCTTC. It specifies CASSEGPVSYNGQFF. This chain joins TRBV7-2 and TRBJ2-1; D is tentatively TRBD1 or TRBD2 (5 bases each). Germline V gene lookup returns CDR1 SGHTA and CDR2 FQGNSA. This CDR3 has 15 amino acids.

In its sample, this clonotype was seen many times. The chain employs TRBV3-1 and TRBJ2-5; D remains unclear. The germline CDR1 and CDR2 sequences are LGHDT and YNNKEL (reference sequence). CDR3 length: 12 amino acids. Deletions cut 3 bases from V and 6 bases from J, with 8 bases between. CDR3 in amino acids: CASSHRIQTQYF. For the CDR3, the DNA is TGTGCCAGCAGCCATAGAATACAGACCCAGTACTTC.

The V gene is TRBV5-1, the J gene TRBJ2-7, with unresolved D. The CDR3 is 15 residues long. Per the germline V gene, CDR1 is SGHRS and CDR2 is YFSETQ. Trimming stripped 4 bases from V and 2 bases from J, with 16 bases between. Here the CDR3 reads CASSLPLHPTYEQYF. The CDR3 DNA is TGCGCCAGCAGCCTGCCGCTTCACCCCACCTACGAGCAGTACTTC. Using reference TRBV5-1 and TRBJ2-7 for the parts outside the CDR3, the full variable domain is KAGVTQTPRYLIKTRGQQVTLSCSPISGHRSVSWYQQTPGQGLQFLFEYFSETQRNKGNFPGRFSGRQFSNSRSEMNVSTLELGDSALYLCASSLPLHPTYEQYFGPGTRLTVT.

This chain connects TRBV28 to TRBJ1-1, with 7 nucleotides matching TRBD1. The V gene end was trimmed by 6 bases and the J gene end by 5 bases; junction bases not matched to a gene: 12. CDR3 size: 15 residues. The germline gives CDR1 MDHEN, CDR2 SYDVKM. CDR3 amino acids: CASSQPRGGLTEAFF. For the CDR3, the DNA is TGTGCCAGCAGCCAACCACGAGGGGGCCTAACTGAAGCTTTCTTT. Looking up the rest from reference TRBV28 and TRBJ1-1 gives the full variable domain: DVKVTQSSRYLVKRTGEKVFLECVQDMDHENMFWYRQDPGLGLRLIYFSYDVKMKEKGDIPEGYSVSREKKERFSLILESASTNQTSMYLCASSQPRGGLTEAFFGQGTRLTVV.

This clonotype was detected ten times or more. The rearrangement links TRBV7-9 to TRBJ2-4, with no clear D. From germline, CDR1 is SEHNR and CDR2 FQNEAQ (reference sequence). The V end lost 1 base, the J end lost 0 bases, and 7 bases lay between the germline ends. The CDR3 runs 15 residues. This CDR3 reads CASSLELGAKNIQYF. As DNA, the CDR3 is TGTGCCAGCAGCTTAGAACTCGGAGCCAAAAACATTCAGTACTTC.

The chain combines TRBV5-4 with TRBJ1-3; the D gene is possibly TRBD1 (5 bases). This CDR3 comprises 16 residues. Trimming stripped 0 bases from V and 0 bases from J, with 10 bases between. Germline CDR1 SGHNT, CDR2 YYREEE (reference sequence). CDR3 bases: TGTGCCAGCAGCTTGGATGAGGGGTCCTCTGGAAACACCATATATTTT. As protein: CASSLDEGSSGNTIYF.

This clonotype was detected many times. The gene calls are TRBV20-1 and TRBJ2-2; D is ambiguous. CDR3 size: 16 residues. In germline, CDR1 is DFQATT, CDR2 SNEGSKA (reference sequence). V was cut by 0 bases and J by 4 bases, with 15 bases left in between. In DNA, the CDR3 is TGCAGTGCTAGAGATGACCGACAAAGAGGCACCGGGGAGCTGTTTTTT. Its translation: CSARDDRQRGTGELFF.

The V and J genes are TRBV27 and TRBJ2-7; no reliable D call. V lost 3 bases to trimming and J lost 3 bases, with 9 bases between them. This CDR3 comprises 13 residues. The germline V gene encodes CDR1 MNHEY and CDR2 SMNVEV (reference sequence). The CDR3 coding sequence is TGTGCCAGCAGTTTCTCGTCCCTCTACGAGCAGTACTTC. Its protein product is CASSFSSLYEQYF.

This clonotype has a count of ten or more. This chain connects TRBV11-2 to TRBJ1-6, with D perhaps matching TRBD1 (5 bases). The V end was cut by 4 bases, the J end by 7 bases, with 20 bases between. Germline V gene lookup returns CDR1 SGHAT and CDR2 FQNNGV. The length of the CDR3 is 17 residues. CDR3 sequence (DNA): TGTGCCAGCAGCTCCCACGACCCGGGCAGGACAAATTCACCCCTCCACTTT. It encodes CASSSHDPGRTNSPLHF.

This clonotype was observed many times. The V call is TRBV5-1, the J call TRBJ2-3; weak D call: TRBD2 (5 bases). The V gene lost 7 bases and the J gene lost 5 bases, with 20 bases spanning the gap. CDR1 is SGHRS and CDR2 is YFSETQ in the germline V gene. The CDR3 covers 15 residues. The CDR3 DNA is TGCGCCAGCGTCCTTTTCCCGGAGAGGGAAGATACGCAGTATTTT. Translated, it gives CASVLFPEREDTQYF.

This clonotype was observed a few times. This chain uses TRBV12-3 or TRBV12-4 with TRBJ2-6, with D hard to call. CDR3 length: 14 residues. Trimming left V 3 bases short and J 3 bases short, with 6 bases between. The CDR3 reads CASSLIDGANVLTF. The CDR3 coding sequence is TGTGCCAGCAGTTTGATCGATGGGGCCAACGTCCTGACTTTC.

This clonotype was detected many times. In DNA, the CDR3 is TGTGCCAGCAGGGCCCCATACGGCTACGAGCAGTACTTC. Its translation is CASRAPYGYEQYF. The chain combines TRBV6-1 with TRBJ2-7; D is unclear. Germline V gene data show CDR1 as MNHNS and CDR2 as SASEGT. V was shortened by 6 bases and J by 3 bases, with 12 bases between the two germline ends. This CDR3 contains 13 residues.

V usage is TRBV20-1 and J usage is TRBJ1-1; D remains unclear. This CDR3 is 11 amino acids long. Looked up from germline, CDR1 is DFQATT and CDR2 is SNEGSKA (reference sequence). V lost 2 bases to trimming and J lost 10 bases, with 11 bases between them. This CDR3 is CSARSYSSAFF. The CDR3 coding sequence is TGCAGTGCTAGATCTTATAGTTCAGCTTTCTTT.

This clonotype was seen ten or more times. The rearrangement uses TRBV2 and TRBJ2-7, with TRBD2 as a possible D gene (5 bases). V lost 4 bases and J lost 6, with 10 bases in between. The CDR3 totals 12 residues. Per the germline V gene, CDR1 is SNHLY and CDR2 is FYNNEI. The chain's CDR3 is CASSGEGGEQYF. The CDR3 nucleotides read TGTGCCAGCAGTGGGGAAGGAGGCGAGCAGTACTTC.

In its sample, this clonotype was seen many times. This chain connects TRBV3-1 to TRBJ2-1, with 7 positions matching TRBD1. Germline V gene data show CDR1 as LGHDT and CDR2 as YNNKEL (reference sequence). J was trimmed by 6 bases and V by 3 bases; bases with no gene match: 5. The CDR3 totals 14 residues. CDR3 nucleotide sequence: TGTGCCAGCAGCCACGCCAAGGGGGCCAATGAGCAGTTCTTC. Translation: CASSHAKGANEQFF.

This clonotype was seen once. This chain links TRBV5-6 with TRBJ2-1; 13 bases match TRBD2. V was clipped by 4 bases and J by 7 bases; unmatched bases: 5. CDR3 length: 15 amino acids. Germline CDR1 is SGHDT and CDR2 is YYEEEE. CDR3 in DNA: TGTGCCAGCAGCCAGGGGACTAGCGGGGTAAATGAGCAGTTCTTC. Its protein product is CASSQGTSGVNEQFF. The variable domain in full, completed from reference TRBV5-6 and TRBJ2-1, reads DAGVTQSPTHLIKTRGQQVTLRCSPKSGHDTVSWYQQALGQGPQFIFQYYEEEERQRGNFPDRFSGHQFPNYSSELNVNALLLGDSALYLCASSQGTSGVNEQFFGPGTRLTVL.

In its sample, this clonotype was seen many times. The J gene is TRBJ1-5, the V gene TRBV6-1; TRBD1 aligns across 8 bases. This CDR3 contains 17 residues. With V trimmed by 0 bases and J by 2 bases, 6 bases remained unmatched. Germline CDR1 MNHNS, CDR2 SASEGT. This chain's CDR3 is CASSEAAGTGGNQPQHF. In DNA, the CDR3 is TGTGCCAGCAGTGAAGCTGCCGGGACAGGAGGCAATCAGCCCCAGCATTTT.

This chain connects TRBV28 to TRBJ2-1; 10 bases match TRBD2. The CDR3 runs 15 residues. The V segment lost 4 bases and the J segment 2 bases; nucleotides outside the gene matches: 2. In germline, CDR1 is MDHEN, CDR2 SYDVKM. The CDR3 sequence: CASSSSGRAYNEQFF. In nucleotides, the CDR3 is TGTGCCAGCAGTTCAAGCGGGAGGGCCTACAATGAGCAGTTCTTC.

This clonotype was detected only a few times. The chain carries TRBV7-6 and TRBJ2-5; 8 bases line up with TRBD2. CDR1 is SGHVS and CDR2 is FNYEAQ in the germline V gene. The CDR3 loop spans 14 amino acids. After removal of 8 bases from V and 5 bases from J, the junction contained 10 bases not matched to a gene. CDR3 coding DNA: TGTGCCAGCGGGGGGGGACTAGGGGATGAGACCCAGTACTTC. Residues: CASGGGLGDETQYF.

This rearrangement joins TRBV4-1 to TRBJ1-2; no reliable D call. Germline V CDR1 and CDR2: MGHRA, YSYEKL. The CDR3 has 13 residues. V was shortened by 3 bases and J by 8 bases, with 13 bases between the two germline ends. This CDR3 is CASSHPRSRGYTF. The CDR3 nucleotides are TGCGCCAGCAGCCATCCGAGGAGTCGAGGCTACACCTTC.

J is TRBJ2-3 and V is TRBV19; tentative D call: TRBD1 (5 bases). Germline loops: CDR1 LNHDA, CDR2 SQIVND (reference sequence). CDR3 size: 14 residues. Trimming took 7 bases from V and 4 from J, leaving 15 bases between them. The CDR3 protein is CASMGQGRSDTQYF. CDR3 in DNA: TGTGCCAGTATGGGGCAGGGTAGGTCAGATACGCAGTATTTT.

The table lists this clonotype with many counts. The V call is TRBV27, the J call TRBJ2-3; 10 bases match TRBD2. Germline V gene sequence: CDR1 MNHEY, CDR2 SMNVEV (reference sequence). This CDR3 has 15 residues. With 5 bases clipped from V and 4 bases from J, the junction kept 6 bases outside the gene matches. The CDR3 DNA reads TGTGCCAGCAGTAGATTAGCGGGAGGCTCAGATACGCAGTATTTT. It translates to CASSRLAGGSDTQYF.

To note about this clonotype: Given a much more abundant clone one base away, this may be a read error. The chain combines TRBV12-3 or TRBV12-4 with TRBJ2-4; TRBD2 agrees at 8 bases. The ends lost 5 bases at V and 2 bases at J; junction bases unmatched: 5. The CDR3 is 15 residues long. CDR3 nucleotide sequence: TGTGCCAGCAGTCTATATAGCGGGACCAAAAACATTCAGTACTTC. Encoded protein: CASSLYSGTKNIQYF.

This clonotype has at least ten counts. The rearrangement uses TRBV28 and TRBJ2-2; weak D call: TRBD2 (6 bases). Germline V gene lookup returns CDR1 MDHEN and CDR2 SYDVKM. The CDR3 has 15 residues. Trimming stripped 4 bases from V and 3 bases from J, with 12 bases between. CDR3 DNA: TGTGCCAGCAGTTCCAGCGGGTCTCACACCGGGGAGCTGTTTTTT. Protein sequence: CASSSSGSHTGELFF.